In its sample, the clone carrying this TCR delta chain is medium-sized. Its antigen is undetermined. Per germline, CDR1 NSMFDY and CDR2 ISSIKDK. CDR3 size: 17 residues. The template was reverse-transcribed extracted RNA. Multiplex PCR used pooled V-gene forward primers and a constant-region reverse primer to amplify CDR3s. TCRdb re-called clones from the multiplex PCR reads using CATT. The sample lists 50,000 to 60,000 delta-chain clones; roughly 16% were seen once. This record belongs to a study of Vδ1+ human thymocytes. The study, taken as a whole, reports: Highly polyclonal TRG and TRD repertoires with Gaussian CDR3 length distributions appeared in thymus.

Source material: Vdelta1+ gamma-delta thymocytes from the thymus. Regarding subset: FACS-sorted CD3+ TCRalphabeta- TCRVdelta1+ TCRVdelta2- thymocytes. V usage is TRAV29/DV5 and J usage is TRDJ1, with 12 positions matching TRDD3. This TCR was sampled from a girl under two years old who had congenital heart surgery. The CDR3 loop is CADPWLGDTGYTDKLIF. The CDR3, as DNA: TGTGCCGACCCTTGGCTGGGGGATACGGGGTACACCGATAAACTCATCTTT.